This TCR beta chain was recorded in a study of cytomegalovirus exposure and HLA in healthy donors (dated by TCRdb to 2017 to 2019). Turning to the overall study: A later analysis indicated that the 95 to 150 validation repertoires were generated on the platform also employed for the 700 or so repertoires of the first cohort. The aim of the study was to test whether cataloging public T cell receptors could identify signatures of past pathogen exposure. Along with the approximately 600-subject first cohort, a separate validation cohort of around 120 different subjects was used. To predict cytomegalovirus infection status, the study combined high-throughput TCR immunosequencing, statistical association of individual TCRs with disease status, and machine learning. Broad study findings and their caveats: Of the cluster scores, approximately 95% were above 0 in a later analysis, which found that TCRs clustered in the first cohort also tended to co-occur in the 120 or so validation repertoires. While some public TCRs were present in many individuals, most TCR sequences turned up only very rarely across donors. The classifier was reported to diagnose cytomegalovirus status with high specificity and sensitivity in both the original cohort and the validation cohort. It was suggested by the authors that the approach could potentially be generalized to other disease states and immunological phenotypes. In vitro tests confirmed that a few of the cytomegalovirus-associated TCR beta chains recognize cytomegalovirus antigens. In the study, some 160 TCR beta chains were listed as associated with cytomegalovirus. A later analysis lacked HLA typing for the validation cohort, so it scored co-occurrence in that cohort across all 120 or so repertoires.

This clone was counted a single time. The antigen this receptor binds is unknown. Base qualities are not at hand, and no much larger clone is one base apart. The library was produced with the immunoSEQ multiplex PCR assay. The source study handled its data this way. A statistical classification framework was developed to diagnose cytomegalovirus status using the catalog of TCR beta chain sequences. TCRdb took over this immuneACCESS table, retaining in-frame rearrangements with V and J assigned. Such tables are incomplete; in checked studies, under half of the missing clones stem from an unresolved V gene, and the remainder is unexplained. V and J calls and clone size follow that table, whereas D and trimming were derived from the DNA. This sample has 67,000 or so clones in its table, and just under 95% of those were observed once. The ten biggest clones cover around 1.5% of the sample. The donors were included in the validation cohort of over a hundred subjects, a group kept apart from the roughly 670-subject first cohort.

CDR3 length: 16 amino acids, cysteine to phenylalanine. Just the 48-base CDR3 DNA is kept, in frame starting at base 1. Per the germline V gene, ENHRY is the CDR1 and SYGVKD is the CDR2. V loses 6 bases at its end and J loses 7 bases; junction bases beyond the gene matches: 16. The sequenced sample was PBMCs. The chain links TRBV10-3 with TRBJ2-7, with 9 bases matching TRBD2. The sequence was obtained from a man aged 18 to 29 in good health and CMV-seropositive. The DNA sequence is TGTGCCATCAGAGATCAGATAGCGGGAGCCGGTTGGGAGCAGTACTTC. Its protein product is CAIRDQIAGAGWEQYF.